Listed here is a single T cell receptor beta chain. Its antigen is not known. The ends were cut back, 2 bases at V and 6 bases at J, with 11 bases in the middle. Germline V gene data show CDR1 as SGHDN and CDR2 as FVKESK. This CDR3 is 13 amino acids long. Using immunoSEQ multiplex PCR, the repertoire was profiled, and TCRdb retains in-frame clones only, with some absent. There are 45,000 or so clones in the sample; 93% occur only once, and approximately 2.1% lies in the top ten. The sample belongs to a study of cytomegalovirus exposure and HLA in healthy donors. Across the whole study: A later analysis reported the 120 or so validation repertoires used the same platform as the approximately 660 first-cohort repertoires. Study conclusions and caveats: Specificity of a few CMV-associated chains for CMV antigens was verified in vitro. The investigators catalogued 150 to 200 TCR beta chains as cytomegalovirus-associated. Many donors shared some public TCRs, even though most TCR sequences were rare.

Sequenced: PBMCs. The sequence was obtained from a young woman in good health and CMV-seronegative. V is TRBV14 and J is TRBJ2-7, with a weak D call TRBD1 (5 bases). This CDR3 is CASSQRGYGEQYF. The CDR3 DNA reads TGTGCCAGCAGCCAAAGGGGTTACGGCGAGCAGTACTTC. The variable domain in full, completed from reference TRBV14 and TRBJ2-7, reads EAGVTQFPSHSVIEKGQTVTLRCDPISGHDNLYWYRRVMGKEIKFLLHFVKESKQDESGMPNNRFLAERTGGTYSTLKVQPAELEDSGVYFCASSQRGYGEQYFGPGTRLTVT.